This TCR beta chain comes out of a study of cytomegalovirus exposure and HLA in healthy donors. Turning to the study itself: Earlier, almost 120 million unique TCR beta sequences were recovered from approximately 180 million T cells by an analysis.

It was with 60 Vbeta and 13 Jbeta primers that the PCR ran. Sequencing used immunoSEQ multiplex PCR; TCRdb keeps in-frame clones, though not all of them. The sample includes 150,000 or so clones, around 81% of them seen just once. The CDR3 consists of 15 residues. V lost 0 bases to trimming and J lost 4 bases, with 12 bases between them. The germline V gene encodes CDR1 MNHEY and CDR2 SVGAGI. This clone was picked up a small number of times. This chain connects TRBV6-5 to TRBJ1-1, with D tentatively TRBD1 (6 bases). What was sequenced was PBMCs. This TCR was sampled from a man aged 45-65 years in good health and CMV-seronegative. CDR3 residues: CASSYSNREGTEAFF. The DNA of the CDR3 is TGTGCCAGCAGTTACTCGAACAGGGAGGGCACTGAAGCTTTCTTT.